The T cell receptor (beta chain) under discussion was sequenced for a study of naive and memory T cell subsets. An equimolar mix of two oligonucleotides served as the beta constant-region primer for TRBC1 and TRBC2. Ligation attached a single-stranded oligonucleotide with a 12-nucleotide UMI and the SP2 primer to the cDNA 3' end. From the UMI-ligation and nested PCR reads, TCRdb called clonotypes with MiXCR, one entry per CDR3 protein. The data hold some 150,000 distinct CDR3 sequences, with about a sixth observed a single time. Trimming shortened V by 6 bases and J by 5 bases, and 16 bases separated the two germline ends. Germline lookup yields CDR1 SGHTA and CDR2 FQGNSA. The CDR3 length is 15 residues. This clonotype was observed a single time. Its specificity is not known. Findings of the study overall: The power law exponent of TCR abundance differed between naive and memory cells. TCR counts from RNA may reflect activation-linked expression changes. From naive to CM, EM and EMRA, diversity decreased and Gini increased.

The TCR originated in a human donor in good health. The sequencing sample was made of naive CD4+ T cells from blood. The chain uses TRBV7-2 and TRBJ1-4; D is undetermined. CDR3 sequence (DNA): TGTGCCAGCAGGTTTGGGGTCAGGATGAATGAAAAACTGTTTTTT. Amino acids: CASRFGVRMNEKLFF.